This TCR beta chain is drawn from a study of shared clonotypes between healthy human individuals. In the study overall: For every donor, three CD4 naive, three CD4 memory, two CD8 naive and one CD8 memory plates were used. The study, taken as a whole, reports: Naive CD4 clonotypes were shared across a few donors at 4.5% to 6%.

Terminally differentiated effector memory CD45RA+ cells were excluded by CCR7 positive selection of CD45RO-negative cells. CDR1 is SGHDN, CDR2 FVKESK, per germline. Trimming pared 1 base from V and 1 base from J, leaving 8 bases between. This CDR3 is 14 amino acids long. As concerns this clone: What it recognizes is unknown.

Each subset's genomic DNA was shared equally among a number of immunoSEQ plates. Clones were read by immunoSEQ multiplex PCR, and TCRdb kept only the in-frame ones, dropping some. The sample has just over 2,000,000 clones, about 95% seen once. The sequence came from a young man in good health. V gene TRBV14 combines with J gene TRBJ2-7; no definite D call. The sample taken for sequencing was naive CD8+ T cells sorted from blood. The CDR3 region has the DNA TGTGCCAGCAGCCAAGGAGATGTTTCCTACGAGCAGTACTTC. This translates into CASSQGDVSYEQYF. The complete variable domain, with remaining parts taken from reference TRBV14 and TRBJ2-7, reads EAGVTQFPSHSVIEKGQTVTLRCDPISGHDNLYWYRRVMGKEIKFLLHFVKESKQDESGMPNNRFLAERTGGTYSTLKVQPAELEDSGVYFCASSQGDVSYEQYFGPGTRLTVT.